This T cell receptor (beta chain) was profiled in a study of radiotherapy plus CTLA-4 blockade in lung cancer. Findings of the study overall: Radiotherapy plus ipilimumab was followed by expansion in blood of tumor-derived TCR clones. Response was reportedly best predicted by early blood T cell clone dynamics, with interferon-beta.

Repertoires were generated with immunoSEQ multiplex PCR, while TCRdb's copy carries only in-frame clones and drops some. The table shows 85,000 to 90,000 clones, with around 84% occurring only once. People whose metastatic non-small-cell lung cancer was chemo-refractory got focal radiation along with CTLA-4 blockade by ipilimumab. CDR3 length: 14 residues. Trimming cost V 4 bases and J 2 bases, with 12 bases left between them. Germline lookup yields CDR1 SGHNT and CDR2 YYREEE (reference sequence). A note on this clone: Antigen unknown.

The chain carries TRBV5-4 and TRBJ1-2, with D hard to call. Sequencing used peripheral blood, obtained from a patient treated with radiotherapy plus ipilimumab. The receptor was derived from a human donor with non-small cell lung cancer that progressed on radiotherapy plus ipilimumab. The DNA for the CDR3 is TGTGCCAGCAGCGTACCTCCCGACAACTATGGCTACACCTTC. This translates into CASSVPPDNYGYTF.